The source of this TCR beta chain is a study of identical twins. Points from the study as a whole: Donors were not followed over many years; analysis was cross-sectional. Abundant cord blood beta clonotypes carried fewer insertions; memory repertoires showed none.

The sample holds a few counts of this clonotype. The antigen is not known. TCRdb used MiXCR to reprocess the 5' RACE reads, holding one entry per CDR3 protein. The table shows approximately 240,000 distinct CDR3 sequences, with over 11% occurring only once. This sequence was found in a young woman in good health. The sample was memory (CD45RO+) T cells sorted from blood.

The CDR3 loop reads CASSFDRSNEKLFF. The DNA of the CDR3 is TGTGCCAGCAGCTTTGACAGAAGTAATGAAAAACTGTTTTTT. This sequence joins TRBV5-4 and TRBJ1-4; a possible D gene is TRBD1 (5 bases). V dropped 2 bases and J dropped 4 bases, with 9 bases sitting between them. CDR3 length: 14 amino acids. Germline CDR1 and CDR2: SGHNT and YYREEE (reference sequence).